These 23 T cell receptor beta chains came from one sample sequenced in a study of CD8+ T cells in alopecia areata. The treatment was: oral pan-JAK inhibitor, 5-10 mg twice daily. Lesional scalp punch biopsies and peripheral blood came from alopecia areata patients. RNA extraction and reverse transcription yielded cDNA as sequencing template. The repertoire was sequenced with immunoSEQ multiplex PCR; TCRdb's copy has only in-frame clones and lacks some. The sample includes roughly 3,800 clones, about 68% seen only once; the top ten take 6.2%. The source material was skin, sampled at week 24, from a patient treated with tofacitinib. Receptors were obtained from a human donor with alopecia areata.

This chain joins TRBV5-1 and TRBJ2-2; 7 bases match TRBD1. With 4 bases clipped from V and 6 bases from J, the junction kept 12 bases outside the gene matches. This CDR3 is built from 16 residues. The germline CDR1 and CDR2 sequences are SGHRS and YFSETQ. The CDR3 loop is CASSPTNRGSAGELFF. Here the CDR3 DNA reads TGCGCCAGCAGCCCTACTAACAGGGGTTCGGCCGGGGAGCTGTTTTTT.

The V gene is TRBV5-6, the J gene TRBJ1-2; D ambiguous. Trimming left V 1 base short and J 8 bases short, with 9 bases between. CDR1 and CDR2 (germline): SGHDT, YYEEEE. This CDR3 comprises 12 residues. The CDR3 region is CASSLWTAGYTF. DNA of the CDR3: TGTGCCAGCAGCTTGTGGACGGCCGGCTACACCTTC.

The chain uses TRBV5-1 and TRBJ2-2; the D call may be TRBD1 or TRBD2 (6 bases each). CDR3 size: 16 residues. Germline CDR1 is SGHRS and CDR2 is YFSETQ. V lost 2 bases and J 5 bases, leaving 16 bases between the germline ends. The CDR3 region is CASSLGGIVQTGELFF. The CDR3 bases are TGCGCCAGCAGCTTAGGGGGGATCGTTCAAACCGGGGAGCTGTTTTTT.

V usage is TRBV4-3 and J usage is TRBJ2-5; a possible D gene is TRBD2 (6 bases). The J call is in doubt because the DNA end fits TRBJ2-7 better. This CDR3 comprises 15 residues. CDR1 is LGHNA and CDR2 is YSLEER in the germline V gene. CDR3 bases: TGCGCCAGCAGCCAAGGGTGGCCGGGGGCCTACGAGCAGTACTTC. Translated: CASSQGWPGAYEQYF.

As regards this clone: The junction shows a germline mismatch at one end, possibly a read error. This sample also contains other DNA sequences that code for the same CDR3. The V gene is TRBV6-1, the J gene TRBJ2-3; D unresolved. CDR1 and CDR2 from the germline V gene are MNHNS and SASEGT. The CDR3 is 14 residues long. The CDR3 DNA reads TGTGCCAGTAGTGAACATGACAGCACAGATACGCAGTATTTT. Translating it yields CASSEHDSTDTQYF.

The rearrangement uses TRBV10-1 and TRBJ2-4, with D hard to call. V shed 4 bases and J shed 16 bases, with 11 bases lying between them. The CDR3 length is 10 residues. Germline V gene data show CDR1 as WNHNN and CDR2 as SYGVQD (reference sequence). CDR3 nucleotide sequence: TGCGCCAGCAGTGGAAGGCCCGACTACTTC. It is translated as CASSGRPDYF.

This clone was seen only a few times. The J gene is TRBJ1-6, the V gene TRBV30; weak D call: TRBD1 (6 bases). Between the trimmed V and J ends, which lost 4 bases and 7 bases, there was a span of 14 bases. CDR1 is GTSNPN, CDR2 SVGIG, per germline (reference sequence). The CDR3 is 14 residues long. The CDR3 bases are TGTGCCTGGACGTCGGGGGCCGGGAATTCACCCCTCCACTTT. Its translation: CAWTSGAGNSPLHF.

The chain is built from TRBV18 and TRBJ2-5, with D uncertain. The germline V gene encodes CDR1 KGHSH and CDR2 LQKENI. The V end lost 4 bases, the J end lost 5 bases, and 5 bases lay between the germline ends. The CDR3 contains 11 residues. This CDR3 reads CASSLKETQYF. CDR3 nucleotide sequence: TGTGCCAGCTCACTAAAGGAGACCCAGTACTTC.

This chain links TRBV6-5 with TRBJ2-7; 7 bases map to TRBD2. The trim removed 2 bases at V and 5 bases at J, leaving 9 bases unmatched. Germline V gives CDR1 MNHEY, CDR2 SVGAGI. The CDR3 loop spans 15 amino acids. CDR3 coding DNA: TGTGCCAGCAGTTACCGGAGCGGGGAGAGGGACGAGCAGTACTTC. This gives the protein CASSYRSGERDEQYF.

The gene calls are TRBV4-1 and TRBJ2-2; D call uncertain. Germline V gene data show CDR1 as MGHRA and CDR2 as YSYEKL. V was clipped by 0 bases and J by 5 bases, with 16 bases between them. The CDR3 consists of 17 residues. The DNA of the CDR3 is TGCGCCAGCAGCCAAGATTGGACGCGCGCCCTTACCGGGGAGCTGTTTTTT. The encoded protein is CASSQDWTRALTGELFF.

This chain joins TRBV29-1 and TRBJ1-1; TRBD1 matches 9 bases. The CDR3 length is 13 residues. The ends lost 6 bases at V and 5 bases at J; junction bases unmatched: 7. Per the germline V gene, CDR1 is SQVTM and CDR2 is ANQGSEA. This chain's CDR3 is CSVDRGSGTEAFF. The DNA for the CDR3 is TGCAGCGTGGACAGGGGATCCGGAACTGAAGCTTTCTTT.

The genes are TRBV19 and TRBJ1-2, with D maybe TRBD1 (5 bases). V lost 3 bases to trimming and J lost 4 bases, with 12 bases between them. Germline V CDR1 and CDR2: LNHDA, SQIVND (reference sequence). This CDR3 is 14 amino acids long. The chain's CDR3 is CASSIQGQGYGYTF. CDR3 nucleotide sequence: TGTGCCAGTAGTATCCAAGGGCAGGGCTATGGCTACACCTTC.

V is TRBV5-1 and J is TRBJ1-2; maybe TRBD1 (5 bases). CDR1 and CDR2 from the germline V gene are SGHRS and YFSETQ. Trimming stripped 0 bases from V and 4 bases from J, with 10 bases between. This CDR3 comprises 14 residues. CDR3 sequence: CASSLGLGGYGYTF. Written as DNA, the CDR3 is TGCGCCAGCAGCTTGGGTCTCGGGGGCTATGGCTACACCTTC.

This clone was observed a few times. The CDR3 here is CASSLAHPNEQYF. CDR3 DNA: TGCGCCAGCAGCTTGGCCCACCCCAACGAGCAGTACTTC. The chain employs TRBV5-1 and TRBJ2-7; D is unclear. Germline V CDR1 and CDR2: SGHRS, YFSETQ. This CDR3 is 13 amino acids long. Trimming cost V 0 bases and J 5 bases, with 9 bases left between them.

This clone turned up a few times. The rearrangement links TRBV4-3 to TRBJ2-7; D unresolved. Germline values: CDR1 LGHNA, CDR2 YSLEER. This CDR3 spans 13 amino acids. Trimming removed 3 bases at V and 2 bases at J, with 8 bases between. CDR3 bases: TGCGCCAGCAGCCACCCCCCTACCTACGAGCAGTACTTC. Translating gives CASSHPPTYEQYF.

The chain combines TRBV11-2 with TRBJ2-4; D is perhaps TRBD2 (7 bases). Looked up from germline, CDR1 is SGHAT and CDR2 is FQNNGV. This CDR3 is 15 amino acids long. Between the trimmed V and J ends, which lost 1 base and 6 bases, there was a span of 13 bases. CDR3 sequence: CASSLAFGGRNIQYF. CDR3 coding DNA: TGTGCCAGCAGCTTAGCCTTCGGGGGGCGAAACATTCAGTACTTC.

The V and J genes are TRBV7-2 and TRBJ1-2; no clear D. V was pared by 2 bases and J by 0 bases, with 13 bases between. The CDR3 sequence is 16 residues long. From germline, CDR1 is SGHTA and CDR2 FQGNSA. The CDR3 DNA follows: TGTGCCAGCAGCTTATCTGCGGCAATAGCTAACTATGGCTACACCTTC. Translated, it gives CASSLSAAIANYGYTF. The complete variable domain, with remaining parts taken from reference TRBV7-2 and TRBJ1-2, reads GAGVSQSPSNKVTEKGKDVELRCDPISGHTALYWYRQSLGQGLEFLIYFQGNSAPDKSGLPSDRFSAERTGGSVSTLTIQRTQQEDSAVYLCASSLSAAIANYGYTFGSGTRLTVV.

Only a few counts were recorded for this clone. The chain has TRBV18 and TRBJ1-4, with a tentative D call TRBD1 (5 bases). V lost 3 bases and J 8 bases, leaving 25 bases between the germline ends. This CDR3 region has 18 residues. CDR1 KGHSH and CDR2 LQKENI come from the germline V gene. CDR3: CASSPLAPGGGYEEKLFF. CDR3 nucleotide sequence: TGTGCCAGCTCACCCCTTGCGCCCGGCGGGGGGTATGAGGAAAAACTGTTTTTT.

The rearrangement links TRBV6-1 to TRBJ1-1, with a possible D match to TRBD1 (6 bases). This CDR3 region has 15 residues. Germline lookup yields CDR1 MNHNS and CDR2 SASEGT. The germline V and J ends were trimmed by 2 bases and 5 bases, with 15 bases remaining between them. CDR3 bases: TGTGCCAGCAGTGAATGGAACAGGGTGGAAACTGAAGCTTTCTTT. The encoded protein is CASSEWNRVETEAFF.

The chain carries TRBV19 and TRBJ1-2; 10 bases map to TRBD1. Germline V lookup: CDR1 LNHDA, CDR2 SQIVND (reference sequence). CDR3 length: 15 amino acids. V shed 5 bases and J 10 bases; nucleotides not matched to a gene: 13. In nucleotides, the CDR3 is TGTGCCAGTAGTCCTTCCTTGGGACAGGGGAATGTCTACACCTTC. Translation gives CASSPSLGQGNVYTF.

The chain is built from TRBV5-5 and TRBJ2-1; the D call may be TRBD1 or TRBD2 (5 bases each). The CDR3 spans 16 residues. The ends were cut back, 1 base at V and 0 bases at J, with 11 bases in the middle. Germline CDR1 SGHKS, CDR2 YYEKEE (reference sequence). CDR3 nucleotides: TGTGCCAGCAGCTTGCGAGGGGTCAACTCCTACAATGAGCAGTTCTTC. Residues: CASSLRGVNSYNEQFF.

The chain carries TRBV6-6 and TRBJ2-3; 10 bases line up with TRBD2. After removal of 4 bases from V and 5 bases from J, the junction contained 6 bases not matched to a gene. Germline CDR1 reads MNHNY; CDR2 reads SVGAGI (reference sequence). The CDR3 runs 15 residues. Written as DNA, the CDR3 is TGTGCCAGCAGTTGGAGCGGGGGGGCGGGAGATACGCAGTATTTT. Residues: CASSWSGGAGDTQYF.

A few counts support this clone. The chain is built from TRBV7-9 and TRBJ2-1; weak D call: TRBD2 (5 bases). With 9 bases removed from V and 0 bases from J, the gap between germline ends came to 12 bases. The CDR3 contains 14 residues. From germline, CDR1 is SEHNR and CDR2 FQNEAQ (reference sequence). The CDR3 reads CASGVAGSYNEQFF. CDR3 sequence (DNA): TGTGCCAGTGGGGTTGCGGGCTCCTACAATGAGCAGTTCTTC.